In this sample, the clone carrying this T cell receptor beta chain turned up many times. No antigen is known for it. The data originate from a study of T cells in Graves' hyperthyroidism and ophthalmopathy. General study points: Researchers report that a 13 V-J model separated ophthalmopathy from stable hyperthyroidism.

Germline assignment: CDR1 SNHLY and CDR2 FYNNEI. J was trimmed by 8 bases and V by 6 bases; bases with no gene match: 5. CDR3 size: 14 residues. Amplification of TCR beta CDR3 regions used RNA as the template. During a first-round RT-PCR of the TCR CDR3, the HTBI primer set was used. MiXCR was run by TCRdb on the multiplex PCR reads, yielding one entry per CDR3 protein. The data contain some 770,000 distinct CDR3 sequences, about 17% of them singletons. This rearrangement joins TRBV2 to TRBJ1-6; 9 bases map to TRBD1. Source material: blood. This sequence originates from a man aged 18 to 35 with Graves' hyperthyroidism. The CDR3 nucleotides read TGTGCCAGCAGCAAGGACAGGGGTTATTCACCCCTCCACTTT. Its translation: CASSKDRGYSPLHF. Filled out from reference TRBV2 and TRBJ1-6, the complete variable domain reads EPEVTQTPSHQVTQMGQEVILRCVPISNHLYFYWYRQILGQKVEFLVSFYNNEISEKSEIFDDQFSVERPDGSNFTLKIRSTKLEDSAMYFCASSKDRGYSPLHFGNGTRLTVT.